This T cell receptor beta chain was obtained from a study of OX40 agonist ivuxolimab in advanced cancers. The repertoire was sequenced with immunoSEQ multiplex PCR; TCRdb's copy has only in-frame clones and lacks some. The sample holds roughly 80,000 clones, 80% to 90% seen once. This sequence was found in an adult with an advanced solid tumor such as melanoma, head and neck, liver or kidney cancer. The source material was CD4+ or CD8+ T cells sorted from blood, sampled in a trial of the OX40 agonist ivuxolimab.

The CDR3 reads CASSTGQGTEAFF. In DNA form, the CDR3 reads TGTGCCAGCAGTACAGGGCAAGGCACTGAAGCTTTCTTT. The chain is built from TRBV6-4 and TRBJ1-1, with D tentatively TRBD1 (6 bases). Per germline, CDR1 MRHNA and CDR2 SNTAGT. This CDR3 has 13 amino acids. V lost 5 bases and J 4 bases, leaving 11 bases between the germline ends.